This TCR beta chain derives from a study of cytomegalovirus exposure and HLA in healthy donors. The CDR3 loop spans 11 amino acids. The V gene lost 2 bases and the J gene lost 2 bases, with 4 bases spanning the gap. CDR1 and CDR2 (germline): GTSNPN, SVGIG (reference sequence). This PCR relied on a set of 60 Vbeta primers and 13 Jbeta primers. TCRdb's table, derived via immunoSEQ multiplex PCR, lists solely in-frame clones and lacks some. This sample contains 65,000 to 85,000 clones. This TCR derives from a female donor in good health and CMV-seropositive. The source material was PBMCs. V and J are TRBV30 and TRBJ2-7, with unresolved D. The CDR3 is CAWSLAYEQYF. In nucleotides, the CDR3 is TGTGCCTGGAGTCTCGCCTACGAGCAGTACTTC.